This TCR beta chain was captured by sequencing in a study of cytomegalovirus exposure and HLA in healthy donors listed by TCRdb under 2017. A note on the overall study: A later analysis indicated that the 130 or so validation repertoires were generated on the platform also employed for the 700 or so repertoires of the first cohort. The aim of the study was to test whether cataloging public T cell receptors could identify signatures of past pathogen exposure. In addition to the first cohort of approximately 650 subjects, a separate validation cohort of approximately 110 different subjects was used. High-throughput TCR immunosequencing, statistical association of individual TCRs with disease status, and machine learning were combined to predict cytomegalovirus infection status. General findings and caveats noted by the study authors: A few of the identified cytomegalovirus-associated TCR beta chains were confirmed in vitro to be specific for cytomegalovirus antigens. The classifier was reported to diagnose cytomegalovirus status with high specificity and sensitivity in both the original and validation cohorts. Across donors, most TCR sequences were observed very rarely, whereas some public TCRs were present in many individuals. A later analysis lacked HLA typing for the validation cohort, so it scored co-occurrence in that cohort across all 110 or so repertoires. Of the cluster scores, approximately 95% were above 0 in a later analysis, which found that TCRs clustered in the first cohort also tended to co-occur in the 120 validation repertoires. The authors suggested that the approach could potentially be generalized to other disease states and immunological phenotypes. The study gave a list of about 150 TCR beta chains associated with cytomegalovirus.

Separate from the approximately 690-subject first cohort, the validation cohort of about 120 subjects was the group to which the donors belonged. The germline V gene provides CDR1 SGHRS and CDR2 YFSETQ. At the junction V is shortened by 4 bases and J by 2 bases, with 16 bases in between. Its CDR3 holds 16 amino acids, cysteine through phenylalanine. Only CDR3 DNA remains: 48 bases, in frame from the first base. About this clone: Its antigen is unknown. Base qualities were left out, and no much larger clone turns up one base away.

Libraries came from the immunoSEQ multiplex PCR assay. As for how the authors treated the data: A statistical classification framework was built for diagnosing cytomegalovirus status from the catalog of TCR beta chain sequences. As stored in TCRdb, this immuneACCESS dataset retains in-frame rearrangements with V and J assigned. A fraction of the clones does not appear; measured against another copy, unresolved V genes explain less than half of the discrepancy, and the remainder lacks a known reason. D and trimming were read from the DNA, whereas the V and J calls and clone size are those reported in that table. Present in this sample are approximately 57,000 clones, about 92% of which were seen just once. The ten largest clones take up under 6.5% of the sample.

The chain is encoded by TRBV5-1 joined to TRBJ2-1, with no confident D gene call. This TCR was sampled from a woman aged 18-29 years in good health and CMV-seronegative. Sequenced: PBMCs. CDR3 region: CASSPSSLRTYNEQFF. The DNA sequence is TGCGCCAGCAGCCCAAGCTCTCTCAGGACCTACAATGAGCAGTTCTTC.